Listed here is a single TCR beta chain. V lost 0 bases and J 4 bases, leaving 10 bases between the germline ends. This CDR3 has 14 residues. Germline V gives CDR1 SGDLS, CDR2 YYNGEE. The sample belongs to a study of T cell responses to AZD1222 COVID-19 vaccine. TCRdb keeps only in-frame clones here, not all; method: immunoSEQ multiplex PCR. This sample has 130,000 or so clones, with more than 80% found just once. The sample in question was peripheral blood, obtained on day 0 of AZD1222 vaccination. V and J are TRBV9 and TRBJ2-5; tentative D call: TRBD1 (5 bases). This sequence was found in an adult in good health. CDR3 DNA sequence: TGTGCCAGCAGCGTAGACGGCGACAGAGAGACCCAGTACTTC. Protein product: CASSVDGDRETQYF.